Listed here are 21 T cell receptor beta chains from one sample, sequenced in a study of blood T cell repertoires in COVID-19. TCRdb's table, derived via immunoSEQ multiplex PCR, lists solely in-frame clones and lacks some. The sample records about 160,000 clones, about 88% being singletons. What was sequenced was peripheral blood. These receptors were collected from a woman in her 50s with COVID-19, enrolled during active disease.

The CDR3 DNA reads as TGTGCCAGTAGACCGGGACAGGGGAAAAATGAGCAGTTCTTC. Its protein product is CASRPGQGKNEQFF. V and J are TRBV19 and TRBJ2-1; 10 bases line up with TRBD1. Germline loops: CDR1 LNHDA, CDR2 SQIVND (reference sequence). The CDR3 is made up of 14 amino acids. J lost 7 bases, V lost 6 bases, and 6 bases had no gene match.

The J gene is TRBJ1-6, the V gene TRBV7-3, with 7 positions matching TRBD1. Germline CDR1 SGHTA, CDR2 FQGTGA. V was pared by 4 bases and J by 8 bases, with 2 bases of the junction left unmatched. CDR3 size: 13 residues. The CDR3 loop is CASSSGGHSPLHF. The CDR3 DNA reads TGTGCCAGCAGCTCAGGGGGTCATTCACCCCTCCACTTT.

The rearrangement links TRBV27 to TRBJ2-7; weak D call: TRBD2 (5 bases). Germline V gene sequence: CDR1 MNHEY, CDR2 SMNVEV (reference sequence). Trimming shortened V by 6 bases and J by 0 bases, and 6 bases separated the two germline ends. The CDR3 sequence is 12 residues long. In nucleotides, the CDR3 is TGTGCCAGCAGCGGGGACTCCTACGAGCAGTACTTC. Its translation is CASSGDSYEQYF.

CDR3 sequence (DNA): TGTGCCAGCAGCTTAAGGGCGGGGAGCTCCTACGAGCAGTACTTC. Its translation is CASSLRAGSSYEQYF. The rearrangement links TRBV7-3 to TRBJ2-7, with D perhaps TRBD2 (6 bases). CDR1 and CDR2 (germline): SGHTA, FQGTGA. The CDR3 runs to 15 residues. Trimming left V 1 base short and J 0 bases short, with 10 bases between.

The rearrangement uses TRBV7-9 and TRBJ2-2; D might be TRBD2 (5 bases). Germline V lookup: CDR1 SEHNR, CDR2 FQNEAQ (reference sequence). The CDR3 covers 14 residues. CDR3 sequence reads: CASGETLNTGELFF. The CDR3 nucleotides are TGTGCTTCCGGGGAGACACTGAACACCGGGGAGCTGTTTTTT.

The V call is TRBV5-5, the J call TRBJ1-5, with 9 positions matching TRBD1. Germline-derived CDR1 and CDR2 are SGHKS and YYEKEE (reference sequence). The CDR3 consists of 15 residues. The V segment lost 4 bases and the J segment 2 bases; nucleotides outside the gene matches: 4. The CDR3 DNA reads TGTGCCAGCAGCGGTACAGGGGGCGGCAATCAGCCCCAGCATTTT. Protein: CASSGTGGGNQPQHF.

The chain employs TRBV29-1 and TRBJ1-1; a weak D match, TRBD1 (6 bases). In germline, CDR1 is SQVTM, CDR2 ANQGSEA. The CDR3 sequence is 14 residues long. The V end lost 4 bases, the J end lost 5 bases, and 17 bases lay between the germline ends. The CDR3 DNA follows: TGCAGCGTTGTCGGGACACTAGAACGAACTGAAGCTTTCTTT. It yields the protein CSVVGTLERTEAFF.

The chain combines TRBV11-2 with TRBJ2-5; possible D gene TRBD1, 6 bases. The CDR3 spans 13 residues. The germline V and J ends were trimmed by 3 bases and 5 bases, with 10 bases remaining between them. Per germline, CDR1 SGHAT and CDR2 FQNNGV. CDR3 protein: CASSLSQGETQYF. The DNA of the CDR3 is TGTGCCAGCAGCTTGTCCCAGGGGGAGACCCAGTACTTC.

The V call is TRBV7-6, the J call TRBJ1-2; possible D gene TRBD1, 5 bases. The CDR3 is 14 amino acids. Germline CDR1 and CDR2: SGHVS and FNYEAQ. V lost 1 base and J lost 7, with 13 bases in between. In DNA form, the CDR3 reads TGTGCCAGCAGCTTAGAGGCGCAGGGAGGTGGCTACACCTTC. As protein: CASSLEAQGGGYTF. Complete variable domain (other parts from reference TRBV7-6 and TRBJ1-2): GAGVSQSPRYKVTKRGQDVALRCDPISGHVSLYWYRQALGQGPEFLTYFNYEAQQDKSGLPNDRFSAERPEGSISTLTIQRTEQRDSAMYRCASSLEAQGGGYTFGSGTRLTVV.

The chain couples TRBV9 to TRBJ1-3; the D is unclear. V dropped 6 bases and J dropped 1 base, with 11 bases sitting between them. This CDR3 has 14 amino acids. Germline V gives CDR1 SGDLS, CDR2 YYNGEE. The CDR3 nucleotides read TGTGCCAGCATGAGAGGGTCATCTGGAAACACCATATATTTT. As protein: CASMRGSSGNTIYF.

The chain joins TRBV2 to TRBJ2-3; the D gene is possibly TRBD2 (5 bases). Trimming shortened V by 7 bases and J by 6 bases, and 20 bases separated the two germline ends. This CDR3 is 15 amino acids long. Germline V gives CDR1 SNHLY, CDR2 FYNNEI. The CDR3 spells CASKEWENKADTQYF. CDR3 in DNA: TGTGCCAGCAAGGAATGGGAGAATAAGGCGGATACGCAGTATTTT.

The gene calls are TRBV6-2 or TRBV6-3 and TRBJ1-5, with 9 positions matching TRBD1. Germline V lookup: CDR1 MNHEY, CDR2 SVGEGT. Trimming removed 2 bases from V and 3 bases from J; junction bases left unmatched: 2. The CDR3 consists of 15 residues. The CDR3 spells CASSYGQGTNQPQHF. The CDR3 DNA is TGTGCCAGCAGTTACGGACAGGGGACCAATCAGCCCCAGCATTTT.

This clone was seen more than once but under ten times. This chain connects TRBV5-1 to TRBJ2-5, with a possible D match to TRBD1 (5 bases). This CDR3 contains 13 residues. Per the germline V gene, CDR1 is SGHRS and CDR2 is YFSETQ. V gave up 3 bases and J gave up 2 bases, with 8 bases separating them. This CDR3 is CASSWTPQETQYF. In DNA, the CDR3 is TGCGCCAGCAGCTGGACACCTCAAGAGACCCAGTACTTC.

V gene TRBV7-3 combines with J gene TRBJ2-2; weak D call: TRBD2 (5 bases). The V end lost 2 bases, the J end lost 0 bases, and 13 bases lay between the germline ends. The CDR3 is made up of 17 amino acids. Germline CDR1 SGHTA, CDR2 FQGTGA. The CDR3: CASSLGQDSSNTGELFF. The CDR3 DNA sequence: TGTGCCAGCAGCTTAGGGCAGGACTCTTCGAACACCGGGGAGCTGTTTTTT. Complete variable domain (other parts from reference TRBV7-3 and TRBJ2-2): GAGVSQTPSNKVTEKGKYVELRCDPISGHTALYWYRQSLGQGPEFLIYFQGTGAADDSGLPNDRFFAVRPEGSVSTLKIQRTERGDSAVYLCASSLGQDSSNTGELFFGEGSRLTVL.

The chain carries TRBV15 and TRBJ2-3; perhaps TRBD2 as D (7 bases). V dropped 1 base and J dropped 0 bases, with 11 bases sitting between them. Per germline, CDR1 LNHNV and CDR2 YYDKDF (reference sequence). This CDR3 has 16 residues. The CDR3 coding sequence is TGTGCCACCAGCAGAGGGGAGGGGGGAAGCACAGATACGCAGTATTTT. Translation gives CATSRGEGGSTDTQYF.

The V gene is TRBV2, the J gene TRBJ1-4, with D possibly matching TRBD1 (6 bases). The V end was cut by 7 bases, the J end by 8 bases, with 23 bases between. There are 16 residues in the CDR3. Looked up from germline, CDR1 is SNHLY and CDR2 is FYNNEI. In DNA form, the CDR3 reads TGTGCCAGCATCCCTAGCTCCGGGAGGAGGGGGGAAAAACTGTTTTTT. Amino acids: CASIPSSGRRGEKLFF.

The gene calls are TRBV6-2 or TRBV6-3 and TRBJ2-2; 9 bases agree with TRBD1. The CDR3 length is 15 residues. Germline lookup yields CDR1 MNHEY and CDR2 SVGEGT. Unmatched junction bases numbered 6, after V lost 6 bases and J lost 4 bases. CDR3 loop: CASSRDRVGTGELFF. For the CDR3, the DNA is TGTGCCAGCAGCCGGGACAGGGTGGGCACCGGGGAGCTGTTTTTT.

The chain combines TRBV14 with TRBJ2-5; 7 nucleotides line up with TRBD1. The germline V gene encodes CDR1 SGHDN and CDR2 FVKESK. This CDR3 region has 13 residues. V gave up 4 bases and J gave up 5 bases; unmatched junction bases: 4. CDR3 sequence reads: CASSPLTGETQYF. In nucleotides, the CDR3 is TGTGCCAGCAGCCCACTGACAGGGGAGACCCAGTACTTC.

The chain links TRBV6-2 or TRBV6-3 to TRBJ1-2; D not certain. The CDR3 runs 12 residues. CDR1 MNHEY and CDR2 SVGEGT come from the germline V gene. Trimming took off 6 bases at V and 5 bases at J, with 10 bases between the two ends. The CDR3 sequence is CASSPVNYGYTF. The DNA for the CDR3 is TGTGCCAGCAGCCCCGTTAATTATGGCTACACCTTC.

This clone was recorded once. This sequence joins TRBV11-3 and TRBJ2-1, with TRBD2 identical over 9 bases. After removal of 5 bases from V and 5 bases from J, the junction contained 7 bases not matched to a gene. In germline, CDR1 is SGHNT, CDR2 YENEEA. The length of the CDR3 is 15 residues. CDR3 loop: CASSTWTSDNNEQFF. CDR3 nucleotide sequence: TGTGCCAGCAGCACCTGGACTAGCGACAACAATGAGCAGTTCTTC.

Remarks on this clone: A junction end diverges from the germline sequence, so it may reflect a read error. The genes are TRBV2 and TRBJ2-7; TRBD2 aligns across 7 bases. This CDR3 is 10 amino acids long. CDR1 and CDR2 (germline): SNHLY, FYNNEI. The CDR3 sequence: CASSVGGVDF. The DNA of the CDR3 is TGTGCCAGCAGTGTTGGGGGGGTGGATTTC.